Shown below are 16 T cell receptor beta chains from a single sample sequenced in a study of early T cells in non-severe SARS-CoV-2 infection. TCRdb passed the 5' RACE reads through MiXCR, listing each CDR3 protein once. The sample holds about 35,000 distinct CDR3 sequences, approximately 6.1% seen once. Material for sequencing was whole blood. The receptors derive from an adult who was a healthcare worker with PCR-confirmed SARS-CoV-2 infection or an uninfected control (not recorded which).

The V gene is TRBV7-7, the J gene TRBJ2-2; D perhaps matches TRBD2 (6 bases). Germline V gene data show CDR1 as SSHAT and CDR2 as FNYEAQ (reference sequence). CDR3 length: 17 amino acids. Trimming shortened V by 5 bases and J by 1 base, and 17 bases separated the two germline ends. The CDR3 reads CASSPTTGLQNTGELFF. The CDR3 bases are TGTGCCAGCAGCCCAACCACGGGACTCCAGAACACCGGGGAGCTGTTTTTT.

This clonotype was seen many times. J is TRBJ2-7 and V is TRBV4-2, with 12 nucleotides matching TRBD2. V lost 2 bases, J lost 3 bases, and 5 bases stayed unmatched. CDR3 length equals 16 residues. Per the germline V gene, CDR1 is LGHNA and CDR2 is YNFKEQ. CDR3 sequence reads: CASSQLRTSGDYEQYF. The CDR3 DNA reads as TGTGCCAGCAGCCAACTTCGGACTAGCGGGGACTACGAGCAGTACTTC.

Many counts were recorded for this clonotype. The gene calls are TRBV5-6 and TRBJ1-2, with D tentatively TRBD1 (6 bases). V lost 2 bases and J 4 bases, leaving 12 bases between the germline ends. The CDR3 runs to 14 residues. Germline assignment: CDR1 SGHDT and CDR2 YYEEEE. In DNA, the CDR3 is TGTGCCAGCAGCTTTAAGGGACATTCCTATGGCTACACCTTC. Residues: CASSFKGHSYGYTF.

This clonotype has at least ten counts. For the CDR3, the DNA is TGCGCCAGCAGCTTGGAGGGGACCCCTAACACCGGGGAGCTGTTTTTT. As protein: CASSLEGTPNTGELFF. The chain uses TRBV5-1 and TRBJ2-2; D could derive from TRBD1 or TRBD2 (5 bases each). This CDR3 is built from 16 residues. V was trimmed by 0 bases and J by 2 bases, leaving 11 bases between them. Germline CDR1 reads SGHRS; CDR2 reads YFSETQ. The full variable domain, its missing parts supplied by reference TRBV5-1 and TRBJ2-2, is KAGVTQTPRYLIKTRGQQVTLSCSPISGHRSVSWYQQTPGQGLQFLFEYFSETQRNKGNFPGRFSGRQFSNSRSEMNVSTLELGDSALYLCASSLEGTPNTGELFFGEGSRLTVL.

This clonotype was detected ten times or more. The chain uses TRBV12-3 or TRBV12-4 and TRBJ1-1, with TRBD1 as a possible D gene (5 bases). The CDR3 is made up of 12 amino acids. With 3 bases removed from V and 7 bases from J, the gap between germline ends came to 9 bases. CDR3 sequence (DNA): TGTGCCAGCAGTTTTGAGCAGGGTGAAGCTTTCTTT. Translated: CASSFEQGEAFF.

In this sample, this clonotype turned up many times. This chain links TRBV29-1 with TRBJ2-7; maybe TRBD2 (5 bases). The CDR3 is 12 residues long. The ends were cut back, 6 bases at V and 6 bases at J, with 15 bases in the middle. From germline, CDR1 is SQVTM and CDR2 ANQGSEA. The CDR3 reads CSVETRSGEQYF. DNA of the CDR3: TGCAGCGTGGAAACTAGGTCGGGCGAGCAGTACTTC.

This clonotype came up many times. The rearrangement links TRBV18 to TRBJ2-1; the match to TRBD2 covers 11 bases. CDR3 length equals 16 residues. The V gene's germline CDR1 is KGHSH and CDR2 LQKENI. The trim removed 6 bases at V and 7 bases at J, leaving 11 bases unmatched. The CDR3 DNA is TGTGCCAGCTCCCCAAGGCAGACTAGCGGGATAAATGAGCAGTTCTTC. Amino acid sequence: CASSPRQTSGINEQFF.

The table lists this clonotype with many counts. The CDR3 spells CASSLSNEQFF. In DNA, the CDR3 is TGTGCCAGCAGTTTGAGCAATGAGCAGTTCTTC. This rearrangement joins TRBV6-6 to TRBJ2-1; the D is unclear. The germline V gene encodes CDR1 MNHNY and CDR2 SVGAGI (reference sequence). This CDR3 comprises 11 residues. Trimming removed 4 bases at V and 6 bases at J, with 4 bases between.

The sample holds many counts of this clonotype. This sequence joins TRBV19 and TRBJ2-6, with a weak D call TRBD2 (6 bases). V was pared by 5 bases and J by 4 bases, with 12 bases between. The germline gives CDR1 LNHDA, CDR2 SQIVND (reference sequence). The CDR3 totals 15 residues. The CDR3 loop reads CASSSRETGANVLTF. For the CDR3, the DNA is TGTGCCAGTAGTTCCCGGGAGACCGGGGCCAACGTCCTGACTTTC.

The table lists this clonotype with a few counts. The chain couples TRBV4-1 to TRBJ2-1; 10 bases map to TRBD1. The CDR3 is 16 residues long. The germline V gene encodes CDR1 MGHRA and CDR2 YSYEKL. With 3 bases clipped from V and 2 bases from J, the junction kept 4 bases outside the gene matches. CDR3 bases: TGCGCCAGCAGCCACTCCGGGACAGGGGCCTACAATGAGCAGTTCTTC. Protein product: CASSHSGTGAYNEQFF.

The V gene is TRBV20-1, the J gene TRBJ1-1; D unclear. Trimming took 6 bases from V and 0 from J, leaving 5 bases between them. This CDR3 is 11 amino acids long. CDR1 and CDR2 from the germline V gene are DFQATT and SNEGSKA (reference sequence). The CDR3 bases are TGCAGTGCCCCCCTGAACACTGAAGCTTTCTTT. Its translation is CSAPLNTEAFF.

This clonotype was seen repeatedly, ten times or more. V gene TRBV7-9 combines with J gene TRBJ2-1; 10 bases agree with TRBD1. Germline trimming cut 5 bases from V and 9 bases from J; bases unmatched to any gene: 7. The CDR3 sequence is 14 residues long. Germline CDR1 is SEHNR and CDR2 is FQNEAQ (reference sequence). Here the CDR3 DNA reads TGTGCCAGCAGCCAAACAGACAGGGGGCCTGAGCAGTTCTTC. Translated, it gives CASSQTDRGPEQFF.

This clonotype was detected many times. The rearrangement uses TRBV10-2 and TRBJ2-3; tentative D call: TRBD1 (6 bases). Trimming pared 5 bases from V and 1 base from J, leaving 7 bases between. The CDR3 has 13 residues. Germline CDR1 and CDR2: WSHSY and SAAADI. In DNA form, the CDR3 reads TGCGCCAGCAGTCCAGGGGGCACAGATACGCAGTATTTT. This sequence encodes CASSPGGTDTQYF.

In this sample, this clonotype turned up many times. J is TRBJ2-5 and V is TRBV7-9; a weak D match, TRBD2 (6 bases). Per germline, CDR1 SEHNR and CDR2 FQNEAQ (reference sequence). CDR3 size: 14 residues. The V and J ends lost 6 bases and 1 base respectively, with 12 bases between them. DNA of the CDR3: TGTGCCAGCAGTCTCCCCGGGGGCCAAGAGACCCAGTACTTC. Amino acids: CASSLPGGQETQYF.

Ten or more counts support this clonotype. J is TRBJ2-7 and V is TRBV7-8; the D gene is possibly TRBD2 (6 bases). V dropped 3 bases and J dropped 6 bases, with 18 bases sitting between them. Per germline, CDR1 SGHVS and CDR2 FQNEAQ. CDR3 length equals 15 residues. CDR3 nucleotides: TGTGCCAGCAGCTTGCCCGGGACTGGCTACGTCGAGCAGTACTTC. Its translation is CASSLPGTGYVEQYF.

This chain uses TRBV6-2 or TRBV6-3 with TRBJ1-1; D call uncertain. Germline loops: CDR1 MNHEY, CDR2 SVGEGT. The CDR3 has 11 residues. With 6 bases removed from V and 7 bases from J, the gap between germline ends came to 9 bases. CDR3 in amino acids: CASSLLYEAFF. CDR3 sequence (DNA): TGTGCCAGCAGCCTCCTCTATGAAGCTTTCTTT.